These 14 T cell receptor beta chains came from one sample sequenced in a study of regulatory T cells in long-lasting Graves disease. The time point denotes: persistent/refractory GD, antithyroid drugs over 5 years with positive TRAb. RNA isolated from PBMCs was used to make the TCR library. Investigators prepared the TCR beta libraries by applying iRepertoire HTBI primers and Arm-PCR of CDR3 regions. TCRdb called the multiplex PCR reads again in MiXCR, with one record for every CDR3 protein. Of 430,000 or so distinct CDR3 sequences in the sample, 21% were seen once. This specimen was peripheral blood mononuclear cells (PBMCs), taken when the disease was refractory, from a patient treated with antithyroid drugs. Every receptor here comes from a female donor with Graves disease.

V is TRBV5-8 and J is TRBJ2-5, with 14 bases matching TRBD2. The J segment lost 5 bases and the V segment lost 0 bases, leaving 6 bases of the junction unmatched. Germline assignment: CDR1 SGHTS and CDR2 YDEGEE. CDR3 length equals 17 residues. CDR3 bases: TGTGCCAGCAGCTTGGGACTAGCGGGAGGGCCGCGGGAGACCCAGTACTTC. The encoded protein is CASSLGLAGGPRETQYF.

This clonotype was picked up many times. The rearrangement uses TRBV7-9 and TRBJ2-4, with 13 bases that match TRBD2. The CDR3 is made up of 16 amino acids. V trimming: 5 bases; J trimming: 7 bases; junction bases outside the gene matches: 8. Germline V gene sequence: CDR1 SEHNR, CDR2 FQNEAQ (reference sequence). The CDR3: CASSPTTSGRMNIQYF. Written as DNA, the CDR3 is TGTGCCAGCAGCCCAACGACTAGCGGGAGGATGAACATTCAGTACTTC.

This clonotype was observed a handful of times. This chain connects TRBV5-5 to TRBJ2-2, with D tentatively TRBD1 (6 bases). The ends were cut back, 2 bases at V and 3 bases at J, with 11 bases in the middle. From germline, CDR1 is SGHKS and CDR2 YYEKEE (reference sequence). The CDR3 spans 15 residues. This chain's CDR3 is CASSFADRDTGELFF. The DNA for the CDR3 is TGTGCCAGCAGCTTCGCGGACAGAGACACCGGGGAGCTGTTTTTT.

This clonotype came up many times. This chain links TRBV6-5 with TRBJ2-5; D is undetermined. The CDR3 is 12 residues long. Germline lookup yields CDR1 MNHEY and CDR2 SVGAGI. Trimming pared 0 bases from V and 5 bases from J, leaving 4 bases between. The CDR3 nucleotides are TGTGCCAGCAGTTACTCCCGGGAGACCCAGTACTTC. Translation gives CASSYSRETQYF.

This clonotype has just a few counts. The V and J genes are TRBV7-9 and TRBJ2-7, with TRBD2 identical over 8 bases. This CDR3 spans 15 amino acids. Germline V gives CDR1 SEHNR, CDR2 FQNEAQ (reference sequence). The V and J ends lost 6 bases and 1 base, in that order; junction bases with no gene match: 8. For the CDR3, the DNA is TGTGCCAGCAGGGGACTAGATCTCAGATCCTACGAGCAGTACTTC. The encoded protein is CASRGLDLRSYEQYF.

V usage is TRBV6-5 and J usage is TRBJ2-1, with 7 bases identical to TRBD2. Germline CDR1 is MNHEY and CDR2 is SVGAGI. This CDR3 has 13 residues. The J segment lost 9 bases and the V segment lost 1 base, leaving 3 bases of the junction unmatched. The CDR3 loop is CASSYYGRPEQFF. The CDR3 nucleotides are TGTGCCAGCAGTTACTACGGGAGGCCTGAGCAGTTCTTC.

The genes are TRBV11-2 and TRBJ2-1; D tentatively fits TRBD1 or TRBD2 (5 bases each). CDR1 SGHAT and CDR2 FQNNGV come from the germline V gene. V shed 3 bases and J shed 7 bases, with 13 bases lying between them. CDR3 length: 14 amino acids. The CDR3 DNA sequence: TGTGCCAGCAGCTTCTCCGGGACGGGTAATGAGCAGTTCTTC. Its protein is CASSFSGTGNEQFF.

This chain joins TRBV10-2 and TRBJ2-1; 10 bases line up with TRBD2. J gave up 6 bases and V 4 bases, and 3 bases lay outside the gene matches. CDR1 is WSHSY, CDR2 SAAADI, per germline. This CDR3 spans 14 amino acids. CDR3 nucleotide sequence: TGCGCCAGCAGTGGGATAGCGGGAGGCAATGAGCAGTTCTTC. As protein: CASSGIAGGNEQFF.

The CDR3 spells CASSQGTGGTYEQYF. The DNA of the CDR3 is TGCGCCAGCAGCCAAGGTACAGGGGGGACCTACGAGCAGTACTTC. The chain employs TRBV4-1 and TRBJ2-7; 8 nucleotides match TRBD1. Germline trimming cut 1 base from V and 2 bases from J; bases unmatched to any gene: 4. There are 15 residues in the CDR3. The V gene's germline CDR1 is MGHRA and CDR2 YSYEKL.

Note on this clonotype: A much larger clonotype is one base distant, so this may be a read error. Because the CDR3 is missing its conserved closing phenylalanine or tryptophan, this is likely a read error. The rearrangement joins TRBV6-4 to TRBJ1-1, with 12 bases aligning to TRBD1. Germline V lookup: CDR1 MRHNA, CDR2 SNTAGT. CDR3 length: 16 amino acids. V lost 5 bases, J lost 4 bases, and 8 bases stayed unmatched. DNA of the CDR3: TGTGCCAGCAGTCGAATCGGGACAGGGGGCGTCACTGAAGCTTTCCTT. Translation: CASSRIGTGGVTEAFL.

This clonotype has a count of ten or more. V gene TRBV28 combines with J gene TRBJ1-5; D remains unclear. The CDR3 runs to 16 residues. Germline CDR1 reads MDHEN; CDR2 reads SYDVKM. V lost 7 bases to trimming and J lost 2 bases, with 18 bases between them. The CDR3 coding sequence is TGTGCCAGCATTCAATCTGTTTTGATGGGCAATCAGCCCCAGCATTTT. Protein product: CASIQSVLMGNQPQHF.

The chain recombines TRBV2 with TRBJ1-1; D is uncertain. V lost 7 bases and J 6 bases, leaving 15 bases between the germline ends. In germline, CDR1 is SNHLY, CDR2 FYNNEI. The CDR3 totals 13 residues. The CDR3 sequence is CASNLENPAEAFF. The CDR3, as DNA: TGTGCCAGCAACCTGGAGAATCCGGCTGAAGCTTTCTTT.

This clonotype was recorded many times. The chain joins TRBV7-9 to TRBJ1-2; 11 bases fit TRBD1. Germline V gene data show CDR1 as SEHNR and CDR2 as FQNEAQ (reference sequence). The CDR3 consists of 14 residues. The J segment lost 6 bases and the V segment lost 4 bases, leaving 4 bases of the junction unmatched. The CDR3 here is CASSSGQGGDGYTF. The CDR3 coding sequence is TGTGCCAGCAGCTCGGGACAGGGGGGAGATGGCTACACCTTC.

This clonotype was observed a handful of times. The chain has TRBV14 and TRBJ2-1, with D maybe TRBD2 (5 bases). Germline V gives CDR1 SGHDN, CDR2 FVKESK. The CDR3 is 18 amino acids. Trimming removed 4 bases from V and 2 bases from J, with 21 bases in between. The chain's CDR3 is CASSPFGASPPTYNEQFF. DNA for the CDR3: TGTGCCAGCAGCCCTTTCGGCGCTAGCCCCCCTACCTACAATGAGCAGTTCTTC.